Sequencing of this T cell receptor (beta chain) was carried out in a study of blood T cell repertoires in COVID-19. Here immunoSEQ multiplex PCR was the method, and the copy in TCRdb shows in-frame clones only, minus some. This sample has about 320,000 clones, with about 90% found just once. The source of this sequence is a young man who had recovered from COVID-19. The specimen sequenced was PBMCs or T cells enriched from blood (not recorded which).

The DNA for the CDR3 is TGTGCCAGCAGCTCGCGGGGACAGAGAGGGTACCAAGAGACCCAGTACTTC. It is translated as CASSSRGQRGYQETQYF. The V and J genes are TRBV5-6 and TRBJ2-5, with TRBD1 as a possible D gene (7 bases). CDR1 is SGHDT, CDR2 YYEEEE, per germline. This CDR3 region has 17 residues. The V end lost 3 bases, the J end lost 0 bases, and 18 bases lay between the germline ends.